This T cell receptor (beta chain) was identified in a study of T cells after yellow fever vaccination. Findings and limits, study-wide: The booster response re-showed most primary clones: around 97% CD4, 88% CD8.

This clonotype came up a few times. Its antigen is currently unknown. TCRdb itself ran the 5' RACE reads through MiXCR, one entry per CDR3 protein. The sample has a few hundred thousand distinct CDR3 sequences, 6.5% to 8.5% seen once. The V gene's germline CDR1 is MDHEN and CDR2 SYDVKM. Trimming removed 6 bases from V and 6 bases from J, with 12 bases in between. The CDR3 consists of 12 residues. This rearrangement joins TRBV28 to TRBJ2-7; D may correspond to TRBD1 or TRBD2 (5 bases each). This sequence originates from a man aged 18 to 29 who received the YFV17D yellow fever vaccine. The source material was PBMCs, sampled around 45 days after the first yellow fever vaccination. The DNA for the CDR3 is TGTGCCAGCAGCCCCGGGACGAGCGAGCAGTACGTC. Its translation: CASSPGTSEQYV.